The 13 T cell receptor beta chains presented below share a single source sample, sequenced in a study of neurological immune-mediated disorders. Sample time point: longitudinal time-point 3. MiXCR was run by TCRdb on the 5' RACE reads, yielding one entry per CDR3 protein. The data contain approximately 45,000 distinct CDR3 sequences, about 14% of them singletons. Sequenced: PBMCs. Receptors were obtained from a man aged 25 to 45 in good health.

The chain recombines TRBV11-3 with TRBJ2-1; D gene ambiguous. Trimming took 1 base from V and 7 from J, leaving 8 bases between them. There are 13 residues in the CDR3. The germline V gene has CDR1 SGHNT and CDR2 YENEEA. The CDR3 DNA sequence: TGTGCCAGCAGCTTAGGACCTTGGAATGAGCAGTTCTTC. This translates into CASSLGPWNEQFF.

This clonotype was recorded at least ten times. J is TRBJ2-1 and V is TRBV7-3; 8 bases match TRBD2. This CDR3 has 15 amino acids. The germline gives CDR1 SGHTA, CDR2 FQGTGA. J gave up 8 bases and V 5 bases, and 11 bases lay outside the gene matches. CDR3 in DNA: TGTGCCAGCAGCGCGGGGGGAGCCTCAAGGCATGAGCAGTTCTTC. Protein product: CASSAGGASRHEQFF.

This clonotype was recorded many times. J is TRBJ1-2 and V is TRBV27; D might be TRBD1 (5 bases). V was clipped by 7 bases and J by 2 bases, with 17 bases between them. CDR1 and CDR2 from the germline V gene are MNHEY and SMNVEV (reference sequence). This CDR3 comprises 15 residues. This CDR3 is CASTSPGQPNYGYTF. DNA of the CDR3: TGTGCCAGCACCTCTCCAGGGCAGCCCAACTATGGCTACACCTTC.

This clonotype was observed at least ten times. CDR3 amino acids: CSVEGRGRAYEQYF. For the CDR3, the DNA is TGCAGCGTTGAAGGGCGGGGGAGGGCCTACGAGCAGTACTTC. The V gene is TRBV29-1, the J gene TRBJ2-7; 7 nucleotides match TRBD2. With V trimmed by 1 base and J by 2 bases, 5 bases remained unmatched. This CDR3 region has 14 residues. Germline CDR1 is SQVTM and CDR2 is ANQGSEA.

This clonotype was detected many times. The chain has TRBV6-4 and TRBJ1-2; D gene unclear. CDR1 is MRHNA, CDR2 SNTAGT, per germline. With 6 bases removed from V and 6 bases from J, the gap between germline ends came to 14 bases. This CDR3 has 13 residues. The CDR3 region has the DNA TGTGCCAGCAGCCACACAGAGGTAGATGGCTACACCTTC. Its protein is CASSHTEVDGYTF.

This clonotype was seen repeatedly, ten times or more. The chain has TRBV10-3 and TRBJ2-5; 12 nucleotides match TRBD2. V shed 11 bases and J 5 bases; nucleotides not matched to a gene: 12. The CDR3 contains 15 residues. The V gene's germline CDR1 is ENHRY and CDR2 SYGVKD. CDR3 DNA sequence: TGTGCCTCCCGGACCCTAGCGGGAGGGCCTGAGACCCAGTACTTC. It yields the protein CASRTLAGGPETQYF.

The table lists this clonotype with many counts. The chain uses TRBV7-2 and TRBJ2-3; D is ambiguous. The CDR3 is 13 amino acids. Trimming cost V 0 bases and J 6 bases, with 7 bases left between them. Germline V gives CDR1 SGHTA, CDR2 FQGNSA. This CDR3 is CASSLALSDTQYF. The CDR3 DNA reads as TGTGCCAGCAGCTTAGCGCTAAGTGATACGCAGTATTTT.

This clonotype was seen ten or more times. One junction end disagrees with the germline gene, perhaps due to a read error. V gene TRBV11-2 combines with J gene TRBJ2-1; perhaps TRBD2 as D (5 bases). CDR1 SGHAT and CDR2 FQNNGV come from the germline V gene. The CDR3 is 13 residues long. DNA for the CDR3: TGTGCCAGCACCTTACTAGTTTACAATGAGCAGTTCTTC. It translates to CASTLLVYNEQFF. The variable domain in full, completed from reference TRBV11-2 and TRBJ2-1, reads EAGVAQSPRYKIIEKRQSVAFWCNPISGHATLYWYQQILGQGPKLLIQFQNNGVVDDSQLPKDRFSAERLKGVDSTLKIQPAKLEDSAVYLCASTLLVYNEQFFGPGTRLTVL.

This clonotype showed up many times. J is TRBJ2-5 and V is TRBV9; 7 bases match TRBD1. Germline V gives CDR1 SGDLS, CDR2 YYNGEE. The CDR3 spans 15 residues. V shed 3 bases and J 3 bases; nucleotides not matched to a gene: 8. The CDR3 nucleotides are TGTGCCAGCAGCGCCCCCGGGACAGTCAAAGAGACCCAGTACTTC. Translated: CASSAPGTVKETQYF.

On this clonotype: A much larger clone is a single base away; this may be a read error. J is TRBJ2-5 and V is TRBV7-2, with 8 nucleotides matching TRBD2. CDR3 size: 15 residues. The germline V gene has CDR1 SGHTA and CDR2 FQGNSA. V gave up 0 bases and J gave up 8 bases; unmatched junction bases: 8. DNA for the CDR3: TGTGCCAGCAGCTTAGCGGGACTAGGCATGGATACCCAGTACTTC. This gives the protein CASSLAGLGMDTQYF.

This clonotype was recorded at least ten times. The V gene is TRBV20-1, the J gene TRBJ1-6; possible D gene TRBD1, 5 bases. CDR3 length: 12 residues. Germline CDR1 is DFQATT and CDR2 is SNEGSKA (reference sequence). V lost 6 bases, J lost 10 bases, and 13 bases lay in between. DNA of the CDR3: TGCAGTGCGGGGACTGTGGGGTCACCCCTCCACTTT. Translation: CSAGTVGSPLHF.

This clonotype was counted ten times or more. The CDR3 region has the DNA TGTGCCATCAGTGAGCCGGGACTAGCGGCTGGAAACGAGCAGTACTTC. It yields the protein CAISEPGLAAGNEQYF. The V gene is TRBV10-3, the J gene TRBJ2-7; 11 nucleotides agree with TRBD2. V lost 2 bases, J lost 5 bases, and 8 bases stayed unmatched. Germline CDR1 is ENHRY and CDR2 is SYGVKD. The CDR3 spans 16 residues.

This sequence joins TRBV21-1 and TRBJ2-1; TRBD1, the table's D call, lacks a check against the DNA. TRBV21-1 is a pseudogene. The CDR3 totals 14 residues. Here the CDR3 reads CASSKGDRDNEQFF. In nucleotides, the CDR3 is TGTGCCAGCAGCAAAGGGGACAGGGACAATGAGCAGTTCTTC.